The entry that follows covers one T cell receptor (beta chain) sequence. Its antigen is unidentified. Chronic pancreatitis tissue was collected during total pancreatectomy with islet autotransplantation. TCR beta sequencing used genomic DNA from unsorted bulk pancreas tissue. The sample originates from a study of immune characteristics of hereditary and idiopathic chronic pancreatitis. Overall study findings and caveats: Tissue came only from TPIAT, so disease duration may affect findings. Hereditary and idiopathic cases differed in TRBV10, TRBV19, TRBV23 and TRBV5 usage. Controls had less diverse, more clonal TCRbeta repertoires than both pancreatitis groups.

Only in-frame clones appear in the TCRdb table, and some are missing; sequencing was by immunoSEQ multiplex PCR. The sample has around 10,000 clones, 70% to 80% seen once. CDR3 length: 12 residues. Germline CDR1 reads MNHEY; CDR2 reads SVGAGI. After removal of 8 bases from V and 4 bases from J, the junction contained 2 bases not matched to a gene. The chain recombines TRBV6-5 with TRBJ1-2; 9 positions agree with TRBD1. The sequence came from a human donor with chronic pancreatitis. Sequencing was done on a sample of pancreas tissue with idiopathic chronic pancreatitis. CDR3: CASGDRAYGYTF. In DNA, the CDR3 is TGTGCCAGCGGGGACAGGGCCTATGGCTACACCTTC.